The entry below describes one T cell receptor (beta chain). The antigen is unknown. The V segment lost 4 bases and the J segment 4 bases; nucleotides outside the gene matches: 4. CDR1 and CDR2 (germline): SGHAT, FQNNGV. The CDR3 contains 15 residues. The data were taken from a study of cytomegalovirus exposure and HLA in healthy donors. Study findings and constraints: In a later analysis, CMV-associated beta chains were mostly HLA-associated, it appeared.

PCR employed 60 Vbeta and 13 Jbeta primers. Generated by immunoSEQ multiplex PCR, the TCRdb table keeps only in-frame clones and is missing some. Of about 160,000 clones in the sample, roughly 85% were seen once. The TCR sequence derives from a woman between 50 and 59 years old in good health and CMV-seronegative. V usage is TRBV11-2 and J usage is TRBJ2-1, with 10 bases that match TRBD1. The source material was PBMCs. CDR3 loop: CASSSDRGFYNEQFF. The CDR3, as DNA: TGTGCCAGCAGCTCGGACAGGGGGTTTTACAATGAGCAGTTCTTC.